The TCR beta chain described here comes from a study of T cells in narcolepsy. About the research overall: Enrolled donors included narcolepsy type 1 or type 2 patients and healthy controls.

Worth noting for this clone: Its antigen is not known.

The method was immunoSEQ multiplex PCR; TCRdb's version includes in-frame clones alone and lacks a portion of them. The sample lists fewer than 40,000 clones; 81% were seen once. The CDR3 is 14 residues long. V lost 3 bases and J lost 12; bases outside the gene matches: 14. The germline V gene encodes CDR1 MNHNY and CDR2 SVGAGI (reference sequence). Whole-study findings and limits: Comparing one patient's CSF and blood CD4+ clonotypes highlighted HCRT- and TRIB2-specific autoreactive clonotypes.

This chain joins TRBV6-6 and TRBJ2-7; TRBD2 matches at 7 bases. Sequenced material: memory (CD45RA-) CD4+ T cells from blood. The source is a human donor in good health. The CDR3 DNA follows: TGTGCCAGCAGTTATCGGCTAGCGGAGACACAGCTGTACTTC. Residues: CASSYRLAETQLYF.